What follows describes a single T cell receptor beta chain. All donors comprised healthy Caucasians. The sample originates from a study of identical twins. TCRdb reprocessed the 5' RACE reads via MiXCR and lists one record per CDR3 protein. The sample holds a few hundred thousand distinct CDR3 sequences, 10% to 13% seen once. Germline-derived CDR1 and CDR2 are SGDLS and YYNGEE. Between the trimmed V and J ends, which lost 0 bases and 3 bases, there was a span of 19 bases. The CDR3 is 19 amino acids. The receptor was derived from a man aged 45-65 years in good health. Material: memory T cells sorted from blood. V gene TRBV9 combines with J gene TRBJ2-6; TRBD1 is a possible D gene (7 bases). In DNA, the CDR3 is TGTGCCAGCAGCGTAGAAGCGGGCGGAAGGGGGCTTGGGGCCAACGTCCTGACTTTC. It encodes CASSVEAGGRGLGANVLTF.